The source of this TCR beta chain is a study of blood T cells in healthy people across ages. General study points: Researchers judged that diversity estimates from one million T cells fell short of true values. Greater diversity and more naive CD4+ cells were seen in long-lived donors than in aged donors.

On this clonotype itself: Its antigen is undetermined.

Together with a sample-barcoded 5' primer, a J-beta primer mix was included in a second PCR lasting about 6 to 11 cycles. TCRdb called the 5' RACE reads again in MiXCR, with one record for every CDR3 protein. The profile covers under 750,000 distinct CDR3 sequences, with 40% to 50% appearing a single time and approximately 23% taken by the ten largest. V was trimmed by 2 bases and J by 4 bases, leaving 10 bases between them. The CDR3 is 14 residues long. CDR1 and CDR2 (germline): SEHNR, FQNEAQ (reference sequence). Material for sequencing was blood. This chain uses TRBV7-9 with TRBJ2-3; D is undetermined. The receptor was isolated from a man of 80 years or more in good health. The CDR3 is CASSLTLGSDTQYF. In DNA form, the CDR3 reads TGTGCCAGCAGCTTAACCCTGGGGTCAGATACGCAGTATTTT. The full variable domain, its missing parts supplied by reference TRBV7-9 and TRBJ2-3, is DTGVSQNPRHKITKRGQNVTFRCDPISEHNRLYWYRQTLGQGPEFLTYFQNEAQLEKSRLLSDRFSAERPKGSFSTLEIQRTEQGDSAMYLCASSLTLGSDTQYFGPGTRLTVL.